This T cell receptor beta chain was sequenced for a study of vaccination and CD4 T cells after COVID-19. This clonotype has only a few counts. What it binds is not known. CD4+ T cells that had been cultured provided DNA sequenced with the Oncomine TCR Beta short-read assay. It was from cultured CD4+ T cells that genomic DNA was extracted. Via MiXCR, TCRdb re-called the PCR reads, giving one row per CDR3 protein. The sample consists of around 15,000 distinct CDR3 sequences, around 49% of them appearing once. The treatment is: roughly 11-day PBMC culture with coronavirus spike peptide pools or control peptides (ViraFEST assay). Half the growth medium was swapped for new IL-2 medium on days 3 and 7. Trimming took off 3 bases at V and 5 bases at J, with 11 bases between the two ends. Germline lookup yields CDR1 MNHEY and CDR2 SMNVEV (reference sequence). This CDR3 region has 14 residues.

The sequencing input was CD4+ T cells from blood, cultured in vitro. The V and J genes are TRBV27 and TRBJ2-1; D is unclear. This TCR was recovered from a human donor who had recovered from COVID-19. Written as DNA, the CDR3 is TGTGCCAGCAGTTTGGGTCCCCCAAACAATGAGCAGTTCTTC. As protein: CASSLGPPNNEQFF.